This T cell receptor (beta chain) derives from a study of blood T cell repertoires in COVID-19. V was clipped by 6 bases and J by 7 bases; unmatched bases: 1. From germline, CDR1 is SQVTM and CDR2 ANQGSEA. The CDR3 consists of 12 residues. Participants came from 20 to 25 US areas, aged roughly 18 to 95 years. The recovered donors of Cohort 3 showed two negative PCRs, clearance, or symptom resolution. In the original processing: Cell counts per sample came from amplifying reference gene primers. Produced via immunoSEQ multiplex PCR; TCRdb's table is partial and in-frame only. The DNA gave D and trimming, while V, J and clone size come from that table. The sample has 190,000 or so clones, roughly 82% seen once; the top ten hold about 8.6%.

The TCR was taken from a woman aged 25-40 years who had recovered from COVID-19. The sample consisted of PBMCs or T cells enriched from blood (not recorded which). This chain links TRBV29-1 with TRBJ2-2, with 11 bases that match TRBD1. The CDR3 here is CSVGQGGGELFF. The CDR3 DNA reads TGCAGCGTGGGACAGGGGGGCGGGGAGCTGTTTTTT.